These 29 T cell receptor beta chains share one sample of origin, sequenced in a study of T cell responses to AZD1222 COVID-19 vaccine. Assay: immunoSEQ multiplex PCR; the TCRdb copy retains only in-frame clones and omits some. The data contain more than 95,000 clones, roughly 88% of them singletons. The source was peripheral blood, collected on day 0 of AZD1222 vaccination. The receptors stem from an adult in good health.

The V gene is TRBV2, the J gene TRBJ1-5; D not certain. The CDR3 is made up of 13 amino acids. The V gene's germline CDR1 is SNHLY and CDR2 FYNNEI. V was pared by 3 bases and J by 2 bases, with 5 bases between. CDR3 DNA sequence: TGTGCCAGCAGTGACCTCGGCAATCAGCCCCAGCATTTT. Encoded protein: CASSDLGNQPQHF.

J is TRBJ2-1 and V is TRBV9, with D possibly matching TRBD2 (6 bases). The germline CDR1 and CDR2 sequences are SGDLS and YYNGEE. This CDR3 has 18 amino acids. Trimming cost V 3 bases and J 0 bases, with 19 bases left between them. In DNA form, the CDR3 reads TGTGCCAGCAGCGGGAGGGGAATCCTATCGAGCTCCTACAATGAGCAGTTCTTC. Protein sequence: CASSGRGILSSSYNEQFF.

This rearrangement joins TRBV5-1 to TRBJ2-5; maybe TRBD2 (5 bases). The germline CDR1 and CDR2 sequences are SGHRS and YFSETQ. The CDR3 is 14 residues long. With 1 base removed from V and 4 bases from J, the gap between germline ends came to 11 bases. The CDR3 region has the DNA TGCGCCAGCAGCTTGTTGGGAGAAGGAGAGACCCAGTACTTC. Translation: CASSLLGEGETQYF.

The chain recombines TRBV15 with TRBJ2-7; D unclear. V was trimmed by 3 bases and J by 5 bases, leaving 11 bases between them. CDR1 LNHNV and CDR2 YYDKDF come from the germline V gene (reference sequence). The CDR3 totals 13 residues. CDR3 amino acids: CATSRYPSHEQYF. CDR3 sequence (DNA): TGTGCCACCAGCAGGTACCCGTCCCACGAGCAGTACTTC.

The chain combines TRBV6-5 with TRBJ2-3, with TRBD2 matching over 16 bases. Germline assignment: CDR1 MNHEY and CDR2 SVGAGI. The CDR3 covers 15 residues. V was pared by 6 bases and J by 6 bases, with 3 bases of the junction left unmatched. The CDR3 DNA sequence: TGTGCCAGCAGGCCGGGACTAGCGGGGGGGGATACGCAGTATTTT. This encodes CASRPGLAGGDTQYF.

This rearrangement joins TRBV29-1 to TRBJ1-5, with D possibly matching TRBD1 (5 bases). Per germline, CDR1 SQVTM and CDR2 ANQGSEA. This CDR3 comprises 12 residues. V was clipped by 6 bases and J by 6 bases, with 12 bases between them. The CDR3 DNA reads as TGCAGCGTCGGAGGGGAAGGTCAGCCCCAGCATTTT. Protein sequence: CSVGGEGQPQHF. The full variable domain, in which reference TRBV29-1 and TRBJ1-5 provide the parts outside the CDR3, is SAVISQKPSRDICQRGTSLTIQCQVDSQVTMMFWYRQQPGQSLTLIATANQGSEATYESGFVIDKFPISRPNLTFSTLTVSNMSPEDSSIYLCSVGGEGQPQHFGDGTRLSIL.

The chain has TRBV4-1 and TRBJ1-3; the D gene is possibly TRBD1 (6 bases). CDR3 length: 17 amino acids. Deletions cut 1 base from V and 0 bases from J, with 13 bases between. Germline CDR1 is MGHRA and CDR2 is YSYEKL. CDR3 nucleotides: TGCGCCAGCAGCCAAGGGGGCCGGGGGCCCTCTGGAAACACCATATATTTT. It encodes CASSQGGRGPSGNTIYF.

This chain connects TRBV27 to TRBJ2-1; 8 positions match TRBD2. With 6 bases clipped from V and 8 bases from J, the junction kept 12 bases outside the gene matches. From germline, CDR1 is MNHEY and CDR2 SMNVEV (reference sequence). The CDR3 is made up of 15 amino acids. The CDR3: CASSQSGGPTDEQFF. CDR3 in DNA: TGTGCCAGCAGCCAGAGCGGGGGCCCAACGGATGAGCAGTTCTTC.

This CDR3 is CASSRGTVGSNQPQHF. The CDR3 nucleotides read TGCGCCAGCAGCCGAGGGACAGTTGGGAGCAATCAGCCCCAGCATTTT. The gene calls are TRBV4-1 and TRBJ1-5; 7 bases align to TRBD1. Germline loops: CDR1 MGHRA, CDR2 YSYEKL. The ends lost 4 bases at V and 1 base at J; junction bases unmatched: 7. This CDR3 region has 16 residues.

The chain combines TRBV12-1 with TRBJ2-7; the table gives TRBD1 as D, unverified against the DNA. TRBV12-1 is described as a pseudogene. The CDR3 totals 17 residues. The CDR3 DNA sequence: TGTGCCAGCAGCCCATCCCGCAACAGGTGGGACTCCTACGAGCAGTACTTC. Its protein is CASSPSRNRWDSYEQYF.

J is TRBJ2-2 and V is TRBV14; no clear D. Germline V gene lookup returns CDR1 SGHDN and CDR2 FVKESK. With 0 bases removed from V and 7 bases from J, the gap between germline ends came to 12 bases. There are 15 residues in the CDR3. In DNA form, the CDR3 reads TGTGCCAGCAGCCAAGAAAGACCACCATACGGGGAGCTGTTTTTT. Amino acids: CASSQERPPYGELFF.

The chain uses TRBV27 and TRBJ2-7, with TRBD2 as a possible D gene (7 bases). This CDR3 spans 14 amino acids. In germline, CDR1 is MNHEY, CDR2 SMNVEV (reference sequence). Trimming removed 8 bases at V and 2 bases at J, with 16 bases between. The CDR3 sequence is CASGGGRGTYEQYF. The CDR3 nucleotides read TGTGCCAGCGGGGGGGGGCGGGGCACCTACGAGCAGTACTTC.

This chain's CDR3 is CASSFSNNWEQFF. In nucleotides, the CDR3 is TGTGCCAGCAGTTTCAGTAATAACTGGGAGCAGTTCTTC. J is TRBJ2-1 and V is TRBV27; D not resolved. The length of the CDR3 is 13 residues. V lost 3 bases to trimming and J lost 10 bases, with 13 bases between them. CDR1 and CDR2 (germline): MNHEY, SMNVEV (reference sequence).

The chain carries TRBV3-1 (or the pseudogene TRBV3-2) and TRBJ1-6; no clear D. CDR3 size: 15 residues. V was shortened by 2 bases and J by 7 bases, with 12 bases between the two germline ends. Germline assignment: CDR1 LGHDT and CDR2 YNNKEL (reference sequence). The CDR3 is CASSQISEGNSPLHF. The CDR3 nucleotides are TGTGCCAGCAGCCAAATTAGCGAGGGCAATTCACCCCTCCACTTT.

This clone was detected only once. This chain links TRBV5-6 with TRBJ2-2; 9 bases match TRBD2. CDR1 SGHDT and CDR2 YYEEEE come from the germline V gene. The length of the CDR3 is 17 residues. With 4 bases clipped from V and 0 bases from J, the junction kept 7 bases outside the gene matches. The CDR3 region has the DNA TGTGCCAGCAGCATAACGACTAGCGGAGCGAACACCGGGGAGCTGTTTTTT. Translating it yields CASSITTSGANTGELFF. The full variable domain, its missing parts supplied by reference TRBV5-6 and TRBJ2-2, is DAGVTQSPTHLIKTRGQQVTLRCSPKSGHDTVSWYQQALGQGPQFIFQYYEEEERQRGNFPDRFSGHQFPNYSSELNVNALLLGDSALYLCASSITTSGANTGELFFGEGSRLTVL.

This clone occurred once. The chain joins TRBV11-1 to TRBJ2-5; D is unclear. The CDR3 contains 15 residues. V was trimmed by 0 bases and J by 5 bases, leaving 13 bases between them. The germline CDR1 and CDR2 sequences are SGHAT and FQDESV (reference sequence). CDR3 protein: CASSLAGVIGETQYF. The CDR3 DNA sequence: TGTGCCAGCAGCTTAGCGGGCGTGATAGGGGAGACCCAGTACTTC.

The CDR3 coding sequence is TGTGCCAGCAGCTTAGCAGGGTTCGGCTATGGCTACACCTTC. Translating gives CASSLAGFGYGYTF. The chain combines TRBV7-2 with TRBJ1-2; D is uncertain. This CDR3 contains 14 residues. Trimming cost V 0 bases and J 4 bases, with 9 bases left between them. Germline V CDR1 and CDR2: SGHTA, FQGNSA.

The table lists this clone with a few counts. The CDR3 DNA sequence: TGTGCCACCGGACAGGACGAAAATTCACCCCTCCACTTT. Protein sequence: CATGQDENSPLHF. The chain links TRBV15 to TRBJ1-6, with 7 bases identical to TRBD1. J lost 7 bases, V lost 8 bases, and 5 bases had no gene match. The germline V gene has CDR1 LNHNV and CDR2 YYDKDF (reference sequence). This CDR3 is built from 13 residues. Filled out from reference TRBV15 and TRBJ1-6, the complete variable domain reads DAMVIQNPRYQVTQFGKPVTLSCSQTLNHNVMYWYQQKSSQAPKLLFHYYDKDFNNEADTPDNFQSRRPNTSFCFLDIRSPGLGDTAMYLCATGQDENSPLHFGNGTRLTVT.

In DNA, the CDR3 is TGTGCCAGCAGTTACGGGGACAGGGGGCTGGACACTGAAGCTTTCTTT. This encodes CASSYGDRGLDTEAFF. This chain links TRBV6-5 with TRBJ1-1, with 12 bases lining up with TRBD1. The CDR3 contains 16 residues. The germline CDR1 and CDR2 sequences are MNHEY and SVGAGI. J was trimmed by 3 bases and V by 2 bases; bases with no gene match: 4.

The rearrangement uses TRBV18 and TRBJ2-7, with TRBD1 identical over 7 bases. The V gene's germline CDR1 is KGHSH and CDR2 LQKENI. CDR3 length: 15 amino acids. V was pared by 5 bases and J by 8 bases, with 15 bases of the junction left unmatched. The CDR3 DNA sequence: TGTGCCAGCTCAGTCGACAGGGAGATTGGGCGGAAGCAGTACTTC. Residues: CASSVDREIGRKQYF.

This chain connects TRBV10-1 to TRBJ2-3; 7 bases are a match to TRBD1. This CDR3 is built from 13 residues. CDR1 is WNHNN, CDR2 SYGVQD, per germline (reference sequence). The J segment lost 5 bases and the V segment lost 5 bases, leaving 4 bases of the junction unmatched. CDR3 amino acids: CASSFQGEDTQYF. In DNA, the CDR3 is TGCGCCAGCAGTTTCCAGGGGGAAGATACGCAGTATTTT.

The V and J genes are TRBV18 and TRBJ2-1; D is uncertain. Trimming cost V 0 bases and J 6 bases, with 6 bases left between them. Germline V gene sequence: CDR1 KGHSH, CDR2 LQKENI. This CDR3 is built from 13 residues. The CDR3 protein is CASSPPTTNEQFF. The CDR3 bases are TGTGCCAGCTCACCACCGACAACCAATGAGCAGTTCTTC. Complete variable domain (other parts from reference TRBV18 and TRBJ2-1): NAGVMQNPRHLVRRRGQEARLRCSPMKGHSHVYWYRQLPEEGLKFMVYLQKENIIDESGMPKERFSAEFPKEGPSILRIQQVVRGDSAAYFCASSPPTTNEQFFGPGTRLTVL.

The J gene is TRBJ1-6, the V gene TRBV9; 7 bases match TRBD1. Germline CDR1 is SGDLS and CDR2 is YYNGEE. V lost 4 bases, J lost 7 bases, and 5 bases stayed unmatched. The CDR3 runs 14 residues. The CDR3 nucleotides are TGTGCCAGCAGCCCCGGGACAGCAAATTCACCCCTCCACTTT. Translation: CASSPGTANSPLHF.

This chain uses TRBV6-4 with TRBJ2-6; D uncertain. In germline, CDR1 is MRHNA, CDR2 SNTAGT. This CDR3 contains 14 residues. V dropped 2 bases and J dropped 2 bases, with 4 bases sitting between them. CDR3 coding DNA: TGTGCCAGCAGTGACGGCCCTGGGGCCAACGTCCTGACTTTC. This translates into CASSDGPGANVLTF.

In DNA form, the CDR3 reads TGTGCCAGCAGCTCTAAGGGACAGGGATTGGACTATGGCTACACCTTC. It specifies CASSSKGQGLDYGYTF. The chain is built from TRBV7-2 and TRBJ1-2; 9 bases fit TRBD1. The CDR3 sequence is 16 residues long. Germline loops: CDR1 SGHTA, CDR2 FQGNSA. V trimming: 4 bases; J trimming: 3 bases; junction bases outside the gene matches: 9.

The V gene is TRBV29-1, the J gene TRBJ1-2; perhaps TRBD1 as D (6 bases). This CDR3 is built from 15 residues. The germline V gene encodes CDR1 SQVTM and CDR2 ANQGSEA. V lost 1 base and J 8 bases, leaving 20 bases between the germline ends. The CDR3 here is CSVEGRQARTRGYTF. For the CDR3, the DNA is TGCAGCGTTGAAGGCCGACAGGCGAGAACTAGAGGCTACACCTTC. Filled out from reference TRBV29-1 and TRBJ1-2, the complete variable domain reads SAVISQKPSRDICQRGTSLTIQCQVDSQVTMMFWYRQQPGQSLTLIATANQGSEATYESGFVIDKFPISRPNLTFSTLTVSNMSPEDSSIYLCSVEGRQARTRGYTFGSGTRLTVV.

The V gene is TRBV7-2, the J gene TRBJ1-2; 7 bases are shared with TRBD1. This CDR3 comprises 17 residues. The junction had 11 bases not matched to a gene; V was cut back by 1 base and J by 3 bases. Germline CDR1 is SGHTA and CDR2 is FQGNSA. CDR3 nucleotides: TGTGCCAGCAGCTTAGAGGGGGCGGGACTTACCCACTATGGCTACACCTTC. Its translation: CASSLEGAGLTHYGYTF.

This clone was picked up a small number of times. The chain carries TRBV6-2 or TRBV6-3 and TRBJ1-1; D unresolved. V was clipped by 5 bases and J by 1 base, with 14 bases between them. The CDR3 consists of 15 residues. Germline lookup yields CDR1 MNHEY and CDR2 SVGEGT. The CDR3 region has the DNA TGTGCCAGCAGTATCCCAATGGACGGGAACACTGAAGCTTTCTTT. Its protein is CASSIPMDGNTEAFF.

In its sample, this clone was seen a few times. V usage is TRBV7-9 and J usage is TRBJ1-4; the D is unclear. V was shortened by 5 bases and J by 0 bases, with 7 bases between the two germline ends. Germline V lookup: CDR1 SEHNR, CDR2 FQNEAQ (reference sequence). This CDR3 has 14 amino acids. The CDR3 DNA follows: TGTGCCAGCAGCGTGGGTGCAACTAATGAAAAACTGTTTTTT. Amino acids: CASSVGATNEKLFF.